This T cell receptor beta chain derives from a study of cytomegalovirus exposure and HLA in healthy donors. Notes on the study in general: Evidence from a later analysis indicated that most CMV-associated TCR beta chains looked HLA-restricted. Later work associated roughly 17,000 TCR beta sequences with HLA alleles at 0.05 false discovery rate.

The primer mix had 60 Vbeta and 13 Jbeta primers. Method: immunoSEQ multiplex PCR; TCRdb's copy keeps in-frame clones and lacks some. The sample lists more than 50,000 clones, 65% to 80% occurring once. The CDR3 contains 16 residues. Per the germline V gene, CDR1 is LNHDA and CDR2 is SQIVND (reference sequence). J gave up 4 bases and V 5 bases, and 6 bases lay outside the gene matches. This clone has more than one count but fewer than ten. What it binds is not known. Sequenced material: PBMCs. The TCR was taken from a female donor in good health and CMV-seronegative. V and J are TRBV19 and TRBJ1-4; 11 bases line up with TRBD1. Written as DNA, the CDR3 is TGTGCCAGTAGTCACCGGACAGGGGGCGTTAATGAAAAACTGTTTTTT. The encoded protein is CASSHRTGGVNEKLFF.